The 16 T cell receptor beta chains below were found in one sample sequenced in a study of blood T cell repertoires in COVID-19 (dated by TCRdb to between 2020 and 2021). The library relied on the immunoSEQ multiplex PCR assay. The clones in this table, taken by TCRdb from immuneACCESS, are in-frame only. Not every clone is retained; where verified, under half of the shortfall comes from an unresolved V gene, and the cause of the rest is unknown. The sample yields approximately 230,000 clones; 88% were counted once. The top ten constitute about 5.9% of the sample. The source material was peripheral blood. The receptors shown here come from a woman aged 25 to 45 with COVID-19, enrolled during active disease.

In nucleotides, the CDR3 is TGTGCCAGCAGCCCGGAGCGGGGGGCTCTCACAGATACGCAGTATTTT. Its protein product is CASSPERGALTDTQYF. The rearrangement links TRBV7-2 to TRBJ2-3; 9 nucleotides align to TRBD2. CDR3 length: 16 amino acids. Germline lookup yields CDR1 SGHTA and CDR2 FQGNSA. After removal of 5 bases from V and 2 bases from J, the junction contained 8 bases not matched to a gene.

V is TRBV5-4 and J is TRBJ2-1; TRBD2 aligns across 9 bases. J was trimmed by 4 bases and V by 2 bases; bases with no gene match: 4. CDR3 length: 15 residues. The V gene's germline CDR1 is SGHNT and CDR2 YYREEE (reference sequence). CDR3 residues: CASSFAGGQYNEQFF. For the CDR3, the DNA is TGTGCCAGCAGCTTTGCGGGGGGGCAATACAATGAGCAGTTCTTC.

This rearrangement joins TRBV9 to TRBJ2-5, with TRBD1 matching 8 bases. The CDR3 extends over 15 amino acids. Unmatched junction bases numbered 18, after V lost 3 bases and J lost 14 bases. Germline V gene lookup returns CDR1 SGDLS and CDR2 YYNGEE. Here the CDR3 DNA reads TGTGCCAGCAGCGCTGAGGACAGGGTAATCGATCGCCCTTACTTC. Amino acid sequence: CASSAEDRVIDRPYF. Based on the CDR3 plus reference TRBV9 and TRBJ2-5, the full variable domain is DSGVTQTPKHLITATGQRVTLRCSPRSGDLSVYWYQQSLDQGLQFLIQYYNGEERAKGNILERFSAQQFPDLHSELNLSSLELGDSALYFCASSAEDRVIDRPYFGPGTRLLVL.

V is TRBV9 and J is TRBJ1-2, with 9 positions matching TRBD1. The CDR3 has 15 residues. The germline CDR1 and CDR2 sequences are SGDLS and YYNGEE. Unmatched junction bases numbered 2, after V lost 0 bases and J lost 2 bases. CDR3 sequence: CASSVETGGNYGYTF. CDR3 nucleotide sequence: TGTGCCAGCAGCGTAGAGACAGGGGGGAACTATGGCTACACCTTC.

This clone was recorded only once. The chain combines TRBV4-3 with TRBJ2-1; 11 bases are a match to TRBD2. Germline CDR1 LGHNA, CDR2 YSLEER. This CDR3 is 16 amino acids long. Trimming took 1 base from V and 4 from J; bases not matched to a gene: 3. The CDR3 nucleotides read TGCGCCAGCAGCCAAGGAATAGCGGGGGGGTACAATGAGCAGTTCTTC. Its protein product is CASSQGIAGGYNEQFF.

This clone has only one observation. J is TRBJ2-2 and V is TRBV25-1, with D maybe TRBD2 (5 bases). CDR1 and CDR2 (germline): MGHDK, SYGVNS. Trimming stripped 1 base from V and 1 base from J, with 10 bases between. CDR3 size: 16 residues. This CDR3 is CASSEWELVNTGELFF. The CDR3 DNA is TGTGCCAGCAGTGAATGGGAGTTGGTGAACACCGGGGAGCTGTTTTTT.

This clone has only one observation. The chain employs TRBV7-2 and TRBJ2-1; 9 bases are a match to TRBD2. Trimming took 2 bases from V and 3 from J; bases not matched to a gene: 11. This CDR3 contains 18 residues. Germline V gene sequence: CDR1 SGHTA, CDR2 FQGNSA. The CDR3 DNA reads TGTGCCAGCAGCTTACCGGGGGTAGCGGGAGCATACTACAATGAGCAGTTCTTC. It encodes CASSLPGVAGAYYNEQFF. Drawing the rest from reference TRBV7-2 and TRBJ2-1, the complete variable domain is GAGVSQSPSNKVTEKGKDVELRCDPISGHTALYWYRQSLGQGLEFLIYFQGNSAPDKSGLPSDRFSAERTGGSVSTLTIQRTQQEDSAVYLCASSLPGVAGAYYNEQFFGPGTRLTVL.

This chain joins TRBV28 and TRBJ2-2; 7 nucleotides agree with TRBD2. Germline CDR1 is MDHEN and CDR2 is SYDVKM. The CDR3 covers 14 residues. Trimming cost V 2 bases and J 3 bases; bases outside gene matches: 0. CDR3 sequence (DNA): TGTGCCAGCAGTTTACGGGGGGACACCGGGGAGCTGTTTTTT. Its translation: CASSLRGDTGELFF.

The sample holds a few counts of this clone. The chain is built from TRBV19 and TRBJ1-1; TRBD1 might be the D (6 bases). V dropped 3 bases and J dropped 1 base, with 18 bases sitting between them. The germline V gene has CDR1 LNHDA and CDR2 SQIVND (reference sequence). This CDR3 has 17 amino acids. The CDR3 region is CASSIGRRTAPNTEAFF. CDR3 sequence (DNA): TGTGCCAGTAGTATTGGAAGGAGGACAGCCCCGAACACTGAAGCTTTCTTT.

The chain has TRBV5-1 and TRBJ1-1, with TRBD1 identical over 7 bases. The CDR3 is 16 residues long. V trimming: 5 bases; J trimming: 5 bases; junction bases outside the gene matches: 15. From germline, CDR1 is SGHRS and CDR2 YFSETQ. Here the CDR3 DNA reads TGCGCCAGCAGTGGGGCGGACAGGTCCGGGGGTACTGAAGCTTTCTTT. Amino acid sequence: CASSGADRSGGTEAFF.

The rearrangement uses TRBV6-5 and TRBJ1-1; 8 bases agree with TRBD1. The CDR3 contains 15 residues. Germline assignment: CDR1 MNHEY and CDR2 SVGAGI. J was trimmed by 4 bases and V by 6 bases; bases with no gene match: 10. The CDR3 DNA reads as TGTGCCAGCAGCATAGGACAGGGATTCGGCACTGAAGCTTTCTTT. Encoded protein: CASSIGQGFGTEAFF.

This chain joins TRBV10-3 and TRBJ1-1; 8 positions match TRBD1. Germline loops: CDR1 ENHRY, CDR2 SYGVKD. The CDR3 is made up of 14 amino acids. V lost 6 bases, J lost 4 bases, and 7 bases stayed unmatched. The CDR3 here is CAIRNRGLTTEAFF. CDR3 bases: TGTGCCATCAGGAACAGGGGGTTGACCACTGAAGCTTTCTTT.

The V call is TRBV6-2 or TRBV6-3, the J call TRBJ1-1, with D perhaps matching TRBD1 (5 bases). The V end was cut by 6 bases, the J end by 1 base, with 18 bases between. Germline V gene lookup returns CDR1 MNHEY and CDR2 SVGEGT. This CDR3 comprises 16 residues. The CDR3 spells CASSVPRYRGNTEAFF. The CDR3 region has the DNA TGTGCCAGCAGCGTTCCCCGGTATAGGGGGAACACTGAAGCTTTCTTT.

V and J are TRBV6-5 and TRBJ2-5, with 10 bases aligning to TRBD2. CDR3 length equals 15 residues. J lost 2 bases, V lost 5 bases, and 5 bases had no gene match. CDR1 and CDR2 from the germline V gene are MNHEY and SVGAGI. CDR3 in amino acids: CASSRTSGVQETQYF. The DNA of the CDR3 is TGTGCCAGCAGTAGGACTAGCGGAGTACAAGAGACCCAGTACTTC.

The V gene is TRBV29-1, the J gene TRBJ2-1; 7 bases align to TRBD2. The germline V gene has CDR1 SQVTM and CDR2 ANQGSEA. The ends lost 4 bases at V and 0 bases at J; junction bases unmatched: 3. CDR3 size: 14 residues. CDR3 coding DNA: TGCAGCGTTGGGGGGACTATCTCCTACAATGAGCAGTTCTTC. It codes for CSVGGTISYNEQFF.

The genes are TRBV7-2 and TRBJ2-1, with D possibly matching TRBD1 (5 bases). Trimming pared 0 bases from V and 5 bases from J, leaving 8 bases between. The CDR3 length is 14 residues. From germline, CDR1 is SGHTA and CDR2 FQGNSA. CDR3: CASSLALTDNEQFF. DNA of the CDR3: TGTGCCAGCAGCTTAGCCCTGACAGACAATGAGCAGTTCTTC.